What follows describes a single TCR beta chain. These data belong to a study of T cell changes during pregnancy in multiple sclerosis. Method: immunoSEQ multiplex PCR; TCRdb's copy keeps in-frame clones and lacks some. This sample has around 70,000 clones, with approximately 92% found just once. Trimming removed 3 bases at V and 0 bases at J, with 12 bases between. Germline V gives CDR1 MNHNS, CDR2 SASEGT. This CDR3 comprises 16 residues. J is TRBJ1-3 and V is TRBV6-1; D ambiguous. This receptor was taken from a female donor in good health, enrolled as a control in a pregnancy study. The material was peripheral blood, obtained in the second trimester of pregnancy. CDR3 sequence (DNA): TGTGCCAGCAGTGACCCCCGCGGGAGCTCTGGAAACACCATATATTTT. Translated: CASSDPRGSSGNTIYF.